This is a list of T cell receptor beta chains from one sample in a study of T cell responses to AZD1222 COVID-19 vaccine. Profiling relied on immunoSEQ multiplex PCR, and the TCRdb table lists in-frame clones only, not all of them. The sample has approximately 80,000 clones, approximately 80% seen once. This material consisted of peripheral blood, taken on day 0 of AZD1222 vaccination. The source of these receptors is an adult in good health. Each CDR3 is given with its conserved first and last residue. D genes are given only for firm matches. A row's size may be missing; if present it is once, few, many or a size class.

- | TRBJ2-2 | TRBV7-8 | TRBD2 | CASSFLLAVSSTGELFF | TGTGCCAGCAGCTTCTTGCTAGCGGTCTCGAGCACCGGGGAGCTGTTTTTT
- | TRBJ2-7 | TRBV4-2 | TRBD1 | CASSQTTGGDFYEQYF | TGTGCCAGCAGCCAAACGACAGGGGGCGATTTCTACGAGCAGTACTTC
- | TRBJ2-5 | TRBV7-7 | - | CASSSHGAREETQYF | TGTGCCAGCAGCTCCCACGGGGCCAGAGAAGAGACCCAGTACTTC
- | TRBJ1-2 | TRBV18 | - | CASSPSSRNYGYTF | TGTGCCAGCTCACCCTCCAGCCGAAACTATGGCTACACCTTC
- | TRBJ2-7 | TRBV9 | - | CASSDNYEQYF | TGTGCCAGCAGCGATAACTACGAGCAGTACTTC
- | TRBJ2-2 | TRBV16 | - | CASSQRTVGELFF | TGTGCCAGCAGCCAAAGGACTGTCGGGGAGCTGTTTTTT
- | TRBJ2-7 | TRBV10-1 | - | CASSKAGDSYEQYF | TGCGCCAGCAGTAAGGCAGGGGACTCCTACGAGCAGTACTTC
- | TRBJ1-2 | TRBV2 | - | CASSGQSKTNTF | TGTGCCAGCAGTGGTCAGAGCAAGACGAACACCTTC
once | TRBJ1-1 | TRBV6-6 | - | CASSYSQGSREAFF | TGTGCCAGCAGTTACTCGCAGGGGAGTCGCGAAGCTTTCTTT
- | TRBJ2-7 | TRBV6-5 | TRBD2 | CASSYGAGGHYEQYF | TGTGCCAGCAGTTACGGCGCGGGGGGGCACTACGAGCAGTACTTC
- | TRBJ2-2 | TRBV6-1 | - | CASSENHSASWSRELFF | TGTGCCAGCAGTGAAAATCACTCCGCGTCCTGGTCCCGGGAGCTGTTTTTT
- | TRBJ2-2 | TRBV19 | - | CASSTRTAGELFF | TGTGCCAGTAGTACCAGGACAGCGGGGGAGCTGTTTTTT
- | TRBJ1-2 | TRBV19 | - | CASSMEGRPNYGYTF | TGTGCCAGTAGTATGGAGGGACGACCTAACTATGGCTACACTTTC
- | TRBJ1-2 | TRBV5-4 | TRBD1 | CASSLDRGSGYTF | TGTGCCAGCAGCTTGGACAGGGGTAGTGGCTACACCTTC
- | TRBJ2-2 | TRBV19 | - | CASSPVNTGELFF | TGTGCCAGTAGTCCTGTGAACACCGGGGAGCTGTTTTTT